Shown below are 13 T cell receptor beta chains from a single sample sequenced in a study of blood T cell repertoires in COVID-19. Clones were read by immunoSEQ multiplex PCR, and TCRdb kept only the in-frame ones, dropping some. The profile covers over 25,000 clones, with around 85% appearing a single time and more than 6.5% taken by the ten largest. The specimen was peripheral blood. These receptors all come from a man aged 60-69 years with active COVID-19.

This chain joins TRBV3-1 (or the pseudogene TRBV3-2) and TRBJ2-7; 9 nucleotides align to TRBD2. The CDR3 is made up of 14 amino acids. With 4 bases clipped from V and 2 bases from J, the junction kept 3 bases outside the gene matches. Germline V gene lookup returns CDR1 LGHDT and CDR2 YNNKEL (reference sequence). The CDR3 DNA sequence: TGTGCCAGCAGCCTGGGCGGGAGGGCCTACGAGCAGTACTTC. This gives the protein CASSLGGRAYEQYF.

The V gene is TRBV19, the J gene TRBJ2-4; 10 bases line up with TRBD2. V gave up 6 bases and J gave up 3 bases; unmatched junction bases: 8. The CDR3 loop spans 16 amino acids. In germline, CDR1 is LNHDA, CDR2 SQIVND (reference sequence). The CDR3 region is CASRPAGGPDKNIQYF. CDR3 coding DNA: TGTGCCAGTAGACCAGCGGGAGGGCCCGACAAAAACATTCAGTACTTC.

This clone was detected only a few times. The chain couples TRBV6-5 to TRBJ2-3, with 8 bases aligning to TRBD2. From germline, CDR1 is MNHEY and CDR2 SVGAGI. V gave up 8 bases and J gave up 4 bases; unmatched junction bases: 8. The CDR3 sequence is 14 residues long. The chain's CDR3 is CASPRGRLPDTQYF. The CDR3 region has the DNA TGTGCCAGCCCTCGCGGGAGGTTACCAGATACGCAGTATTTT.

This clone is large by share. The chain employs TRBV4-2 and TRBJ1-1; TRBD1 matches 7 bases. The CDR3 runs 14 residues. Germline values: CDR1 LGHNA, CDR2 YNFKEQ. The trim removed 6 bases at V and 3 bases at J, leaving 7 bases unmatched. The CDR3 DNA follows: TGTGCCAGCAGTCAAAACAGGGGAGACACTGAAGCTTTCTTT. Translating gives CASSQNRGDTEAFF.

The count of this clone is one. V and J are TRBV5-1 and TRBJ2-1, with 8 positions matching TRBD2. Losses at the gene ends were 6 bases for V and 5 bases for J; bases not matched to a gene: 10. Per the germline V gene, CDR1 is SGHRS and CDR2 is YFSETQ. This CDR3 region has 15 residues. The CDR3 region is CASKPSGRPDNEQFF. The CDR3 nucleotides are TGCGCCAGCAAACCGAGCGGGAGACCCGACAATGAGCAGTTCTTC.

This chain links TRBV14 with TRBJ2-3; possible D gene TRBD1, 6 bases. Looked up from germline, CDR1 is SGHDN and CDR2 is FVKESK. This CDR3 is 15 amino acids long. Trimming pared 1 base from V and 0 bases from J, leaving 8 bases between. Written as DNA, the CDR3 is TGTGCCAGCAGCCAAGTGACAGGAAGCACAGATACGCAGTATTTT. Residues: CASSQVTGSTDTQYF.

The gene calls are TRBV11-3 and TRBJ2-2; D call uncertain. Trimming stripped 3 bases from V and 3 bases from J, with 8 bases between. Looked up from germline, CDR1 is SGHNT and CDR2 is YENEEA. The CDR3 loop spans 14 amino acids. The CDR3 DNA follows: TGTGCCAGCAGCTTCCTATCGGACACCGGGGAGCTGTTTTTT. It encodes CASSFLSDTGELFF.

J is TRBJ2-2 and V is TRBV9; D might be TRBD2 (6 bases). The CDR3 is 16 residues long. CDR1 is SGDLS, CDR2 YYNGEE, per germline. Trimming took off 0 bases at V and 0 bases at J, with 9 bases between the two ends. CDR3 residues: CASSVGVAANTGELFF. The CDR3 DNA sequence: TGTGCCAGCAGCGTAGGTGTAGCGGCGAACACCGGGGAGCTGTTTTTT.

This rearrangement joins TRBV2 to TRBJ2-1; possible D gene TRBD2, 6 bases. This CDR3 has 16 residues. Germline-derived CDR1 and CDR2 are SNHLY and FYNNEI. V lost 2 bases to trimming and J lost 7 bases, with 18 bases between them. CDR3 sequence: CASSEYGRGGLNEQFF. CDR3 nucleotides: TGTGCCAGCAGTGAATATGGCCGTGGGGGGTTGAATGAGCAGTTCTTC.

The chain employs TRBV28 and TRBJ2-7, with 7 bases matching TRBD2. Trimming removed 0 bases from V and 0 bases from J; junction bases left unmatched: 2. The germline V gene has CDR1 MDHEN and CDR2 SYDVKM. CDR3 size: 15 residues. CDR3 bases: TGTGCCAGCAGTTTATGGGCTAGCGGCTCCTACGAGCAGTACTTC. This gives the protein CASSLWASGSYEQYF.

V and J are TRBV2 and TRBJ2-3; 10 bases fit TRBD2. The CDR3 has 13 amino acids. Germline CDR1 reads SNHLY; CDR2 reads FYNNEI. J lost 4 bases, V lost 7 bases, and 2 bases had no gene match. CDR3 protein: CASTSGSPDTQYF. CDR3 bases: TGTGCCAGCACTAGCGGGAGTCCAGATACGCAGTATTTT.

This chain links TRBV13 with TRBJ1-2; 9 bases agree with TRBD1. Looked up from germline, CDR1 is PRHDT and CDR2 is FYEKMQ (reference sequence). The V and J ends lost 0 bases and 7 bases, in that order; junction bases with no gene match: 3. The CDR3 covers 14 residues. The CDR3 nucleotides read TGTGCCAGCAGCTTAGGGACAGGGGGTTTTGGCTACACCTTC. This codes for CASSLGTGGFGYTF.

The chain combines TRBV5-8 with TRBJ2-1, with 11 bases lining up with TRBD2. V lost 3 bases to trimming and J lost 12 bases; unmatched junction nucleotides: 8. Germline V CDR1 and CDR2: SGHTS, YDEGEE. This CDR3 is built from 14 residues. This chain's CDR3 is CASSSGTSGLVQFF. CDR3 sequence (DNA): TGTGCCAGCAGCTCCGGGACTAGCGGTCTGGTGCAGTTCTTC.